Listed here are 13 T cell receptor beta chains from one sample, sequenced in a study of T-cell memory formation after mild COVID-19. TCRdb passed the 5' RACE reads through MiXCR, listing each CDR3 protein once. Of around 200,000 distinct CDR3 sequences in the sample, over 9.5% were seen once. The sequencing sample was made of PBMCs or a T cell subset sorted from them (not recorded which). The receptors come from a man aged 18 to 30 who had mild COVID-19 (a few samples of this study predate the infection). Cell type and time point are not known.

The genes are TRBV4-2 and TRBJ2-2; TRBD1 is a possible D gene (6 bases). In germline, CDR1 is LGHNA, CDR2 YNFKEQ. With 3 bases removed from V and 3 bases from J, the gap between germline ends came to 14 bases. There are 16 residues in the CDR3. In nucleotides, the CDR3 is TGTGCCAGCAGCCATCCGTGGGGGCTAGACACCGGGGAGCTGTTTTTT. Encoded protein: CASSHPWGLDTGELFF.

The V and J genes are TRBV2 and TRBJ1-2, with no clear D. CDR3 size: 13 residues. Trimming left V 5 bases short and J 2 bases short, with 9 bases between. Germline V CDR1 and CDR2: SNHLY, FYNNEI. The CDR3 loop is CASSSTPNYGYTF. The CDR3 DNA follows: TGTGCCAGCAGTTCGACACCGAACTATGGCTACACCTTC.

The chain links TRBV6-6 to TRBJ1-3, with D uncertain. The germline V gene has CDR1 MNHNY and CDR2 SVGAGI (reference sequence). Trimming removed 4 bases at V and 0 bases at J, with 13 bases between. The CDR3 has 16 amino acids. The CDR3 DNA sequence: TGTGCCAGCAGTTTACCACGGTCCCACTCTGGAAACACCATATATTTT. Translation: CASSLPRSHSGNTIYF.

This clonotype has more than one count but fewer than ten. This chain joins TRBV28 and TRBJ2-4; possible D gene TRBD2, 6 bases. CDR1 and CDR2 from the germline V gene are MDHEN and SYDVKM. V gave up 6 bases and J gave up 7 bases, with 13 bases separating them. This CDR3 has 13 amino acids. The CDR3 here is CASSPDYGNIQYF. In DNA form, the CDR3 reads TGTGCCAGCAGCCCGGACTATGGGAACATTCAGTACTTC.

This clonotype was counted many times. The CDR3 loop reads CASTGLGSREAFF. CDR3 in DNA: TGTGCCAGCACCGGGCTGGGTAGTCGCGAAGCTTTCTTT. This chain links TRBV7-6 with TRBJ1-1; no clear D gene. In germline, CDR1 is SGHVS, CDR2 FNYEAQ. This CDR3 has 13 residues. Trimming removed 7 bases from V and 8 bases from J, with 17 bases in between. Using reference TRBV7-6 and TRBJ1-1 for the parts outside the CDR3, the full variable domain is GAGVSQSPRYKVTKRGQDVALRCDPISGHVSLYWYRQALGQGPEFLTYFNYEAQQDKSGLPNDRFSAERPEGSISTLTIQRTEQRDSAMYRCASTGLGSREAFFGQGTRLTVV.

This clonotype showed up many times. The chain couples TRBV4-3 to TRBJ2-2; D ambiguous. The germline V and J ends were trimmed by 4 bases and 5 bases, with 11 bases remaining between them. Germline CDR1 is LGHNA and CDR2 is YSLEER. The CDR3 contains 14 residues. The CDR3 DNA is TGCGCCAGCAGCCTCGAGATCCGGACCGGGGAGCTGTTTTTT. Translating it yields CASSLEIRTGELFF.

A few counts support this clonotype. The chain joins TRBV5-1 to TRBJ2-3; perhaps TRBD1 as D (5 bases). There are 15 residues in the CDR3. Per the germline V gene, CDR1 is SGHRS and CDR2 is YFSETQ. V shed 2 bases and J shed 0 bases, with 10 bases lying between them. The CDR3 nucleotides read TGCGCCAGCAGCTTAGTCGGACATAGCACAGATACGCAGTATTTT. Translating gives CASSLVGHSTDTQYF.

A few counts support this clonotype. The CDR3 bases are TGTGCCAGCAGTAGGGACAGGGGGCCTGGCAATCAGCCCCAGCATTTT. Translated: CASSRDRGPGNQPQHF. This rearrangement joins TRBV6-1 to TRBJ1-5, with TRBD1 matching 12 bases. V gave up 5 bases and J gave up 2 bases; unmatched junction bases: 4. The CDR3 is 16 residues long. Germline V CDR1 and CDR2: MNHNS, SASEGT.

V gene TRBV5-1 combines with J gene TRBJ1-4, with D possibly TRBD1 on 5 matching bases. V lost 5 bases, J lost 8 bases, and 16 bases lay in between. This CDR3 region has 14 residues. From germline, CDR1 is SGHRS and CDR2 YFSETQ. For the CDR3, the DNA is TGCGCCAGCAGTTGGGCGGGACTGGGAGAAAAACTGTTTTTT. Translating gives CASSWAGLGEKLFF.

The V and J genes are TRBV5-4 and TRBJ2-6; a weak D match, TRBD1 (5 bases). Trimming took 5 bases from V and 1 from J, leaving 7 bases between them. The CDR3 runs 14 residues. Germline V gene lookup returns CDR1 SGHNT and CDR2 YYREEE (reference sequence). CDR3 sequence (DNA): TGTGCCAGCAGTGCAGGGTCTGGGGCCAACGTCCTGACTTTC. Translation: CASSAGSGANVLTF. The variable domain in full, completed from reference TRBV5-4 and TRBJ2-6, reads ETGVTQSPTHLIKTRGQQVTLRCSSQSGHNTVSWYQQALGQGPQFIFQYYREEENGRGNFPPRFSGLQFPNYSSELNVNALELDDSALYLCASSAGSGANVLTFGAGSRLTVL.

V gene TRBV5-6 combines with J gene TRBJ2-1; D possibly corresponds to TRBD2 (5 bases). V gave up 1 base and J gave up 4 bases, with 9 bases separating them. CDR1 is SGHDT and CDR2 is YYEEEE in the germline V gene. The length of the CDR3 is 14 residues. The CDR3 DNA reads as TGTGCCAGCAGCTTGCGGGGAAATTACAATGAGCAGTTCTTC. Translation: CASSLRGNYNEQFF.

This clonotype was observed a handful of times. CDR3 sequence: CASSLVHRDYKNNEQFF. The CDR3 DNA sequence: TGCGCCAGCAGCTTGGTCCACCGGGACTACAAGAACAATGAGCAGTTCTTC. The chain recombines TRBV5-1 with TRBJ2-1; 7 bases line up with TRBD2. With 0 bases clipped from V and 5 bases from J, the junction kept 11 bases outside the gene matches. This CDR3 region has 17 residues. Germline V gene data show CDR1 as SGHRS and CDR2 as YFSETQ.

This clonotype was picked up a small number of times. The CDR3 DNA reads TGCGCCAGCAGCCAAGATGGGAAGACCCAGTACTTC. It yields the protein CASSQDGKTQYF. The chain carries TRBV4-3 and TRBJ2-5; no definite D call. V shed 0 bases and J shed 6 bases, with 5 bases lying between them. Germline loops: CDR1 LGHNA, CDR2 YSLEER. The CDR3 totals 12 residues.